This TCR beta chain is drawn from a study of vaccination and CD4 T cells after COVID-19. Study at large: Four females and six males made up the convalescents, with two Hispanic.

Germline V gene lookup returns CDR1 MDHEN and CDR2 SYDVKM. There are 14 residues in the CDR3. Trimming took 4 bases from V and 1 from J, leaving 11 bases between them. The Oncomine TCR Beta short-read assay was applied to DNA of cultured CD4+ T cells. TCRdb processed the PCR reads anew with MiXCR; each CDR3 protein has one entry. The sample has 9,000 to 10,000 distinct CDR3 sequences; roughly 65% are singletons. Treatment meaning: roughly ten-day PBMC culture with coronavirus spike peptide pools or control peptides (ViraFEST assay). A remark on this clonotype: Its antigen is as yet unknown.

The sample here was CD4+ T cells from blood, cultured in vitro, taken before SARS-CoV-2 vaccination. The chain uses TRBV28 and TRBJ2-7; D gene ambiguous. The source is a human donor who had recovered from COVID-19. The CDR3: CASSSPSGSYEQYF. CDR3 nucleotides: TGTGCCAGCAGTTCCCCCTCTGGATCCTACGAGCAGTACTTC.